Shown below are 28 T cell receptor beta chains from a single sample sequenced in a study of blood T cell repertoires in COVID-19. The assay was immunoSEQ multiplex PCR, and TCRdb's table has in-frame clones only and misses some. The sample has around 400,000 clones, around 87% seen once; the top ten hold 8.5% to 12%. Sequencing used peripheral blood. These receptor sequences come from a woman in her twenties or thirties with COVID-19, enrolled during active disease.

The J gene is TRBJ1-6, the V gene TRBV28, with no clear D. Looked up from germline, CDR1 is MDHEN and CDR2 is SYDVKM. The CDR3 runs to 13 residues. V dropped 6 bases and J dropped 6 bases, with 9 bases sitting between them. The CDR3 sequence is CASSPYANSPLHF. CDR3 coding DNA: TGTGCCAGCAGCCCCTATGCTAATTCACCCCTCCACTTT.

The chain uses TRBV7-9 and TRBJ2-7; D may be TRBD2 (7 bases). The CDR3 loop spans 15 amino acids. The ends were cut back, 5 bases at V and 2 bases at J, with 16 bases in the middle. The germline CDR1 and CDR2 sequences are SEHNR and FQNEAQ (reference sequence). The CDR3 DNA reads as TGTGCCAGCAGCCCCAGGGTGGGGGGGCCCTACGAGCAGTACTTC. Translation gives CASSPRVGGPYEQYF. Variable domain in full (rest from reference TRBV7-9 and TRBJ2-7): DTGVSQNPRHKITKRGQNVTFRCDPISEHNRLYWYRQTLGQGPEFLTYFQNEAQLEKSRLLSDRFSAERPKGSFSTLEIQRTEQGDSAMYLCASSPRVGGPYEQYFGPGTRLTVT.

The chain couples TRBV28 to TRBJ2-7; D call uncertain. The CDR3 has 11 residues. V dropped 5 bases and J dropped 6 bases, with 8 bases sitting between them. The germline V gene has CDR1 MDHEN and CDR2 SYDVKM. The CDR3 nucleotides are TGTGCCAGCAGTCCCCTAGTCGAGCAGTACTTC. Translation gives CASSPLVEQYF.

The rearrangement uses TRBV6-2 or TRBV6-3 and TRBJ2-1; the D is unclear. The V end was cut by 7 bases, the J end by 10 bases, with 14 bases between. The CDR3 contains 12 residues. The germline V gene has CDR1 MNHEY and CDR2 SVGEGT. The CDR3: CASTPPGGEQFF. In nucleotides, the CDR3 is TGTGCCAGCACCCCCCCCGGCGGCGAGCAGTTCTTC.

The J gene is TRBJ1-1, the V gene TRBV9; the D gene is possibly TRBD1 (6 bases). Trimming pared 4 bases from V and 3 bases from J, leaving 19 bases between. Germline CDR1 SGDLS, CDR2 YYNGEE. The CDR3 has 16 amino acids. The CDR3 loop is CASSPQPRGADTEAFF. For the CDR3, the DNA is TGTGCCAGCAGCCCCCAGCCCCGGGGGGCGGACACTGAAGCTTTCTTT. The full variable domain, completed using reference TRBV9 and TRBJ1-1, is DSGVTQTPKHLITATGQRVTLRCSPRSGDLSVYWYQQSLDQGLQFLIQYYNGEERAKGNILERFSAQQFPDLHSELNLSSLELGDSALYFCASSPQPRGADTEAFFGQGTRLTVV.

V and J are TRBV13 and TRBJ1-2; TRBD1 might be the D (5 bases). The germline V and J ends were trimmed by 5 bases and 6 bases, with 19 bases remaining between them. Germline CDR1 PRHDT, CDR2 FYEKMQ (reference sequence). The CDR3 consists of 15 residues. The CDR3 nucleotides are TGTGCCAGCAGCGGCGGGATGTGGCAGGGAGATGGCTACACCTTC. Its protein product is CASSGGMWQGDGYTF. Combining the CDR3 with reference TRBV13 and TRBJ1-2 gives the whole variable domain AAGVIQSPRHLIKEKRETATLKCYPIPRHDTVYWYQQGPGQDPQFLISFYEKMQSDKGSIPDRFSAQQFSDYHSELNMSSLELGDSALYFCASSGGMWQGDGYTFGSGTRLTVV.

This chain links TRBV6-5 with TRBJ1-4; unclear D gene. With 10 bases removed from V and 5 bases from J, the gap between germline ends came to 17 bases. In germline, CDR1 is MNHEY, CDR2 SVGAGI. This CDR3 spans 14 amino acids. The CDR3 nucleotides are TGTGCCACCTCCGCGAGGTCAGCAAATGAAAAACTGTTTTTT. This gives the protein CATSARSANEKLFF.

V and J are TRBV6-5 and TRBJ1-2, with D tentatively TRBD1 (5 bases). V was shortened by 3 bases and J by 7 bases, with 12 bases between the two germline ends. The CDR3 runs 13 residues. The germline gives CDR1 MNHEY, CDR2 SVGAGI. CDR3 loop: CASSYAEGTGYTF. CDR3 bases: TGTGCCAGCAGTTATGCGGAGGGGACTGGCTACACCTTC.

The chain carries TRBV10-1 and TRBJ2-7; perhaps TRBD2 as D (5 bases). V dropped 6 bases and J dropped 2 bases, with 17 bases sitting between them. CDR3 length equals 15 residues. CDR1 is WNHNN, CDR2 SYGVQD, per germline (reference sequence). CDR3 loop: CASSESRTLPYEQYF. The CDR3 DNA follows: TGCGCCAGCAGCGAGAGCCGGACTTTACCCTACGAGCAGTACTTC.

This clone was counted once. J is TRBJ1-5 and V is TRBV30; TRBD1 matches at 10 bases. J lost 5 bases, V lost 6 bases, and 4 bases had no gene match. The CDR3 sequence is 13 residues long. The germline V gene has CDR1 GTSNPN and CDR2 SVGIG (reference sequence). The CDR3 sequence is CACKGTGDQPQHF. CDR3 nucleotides: TGTGCCTGTAAGGGGACAGGGGATCAGCCCCAGCATTTT. The full variable domain, completed using reference TRBV30 and TRBJ1-5, is SQTIHQWPATLVQPVGSPLSLECTVEGTSNPNLYWYRQAAGRGLQLLFYSVGIGQISSEVPQNLSASRPQDRQFILSSKKLLLSDSGFYLCACKGTGDQPQHFGDGTRLSIL.

The J gene is TRBJ2-7, the V gene TRBV11-2, with a possible D match to TRBD1 (5 bases). V was trimmed by 0 bases and J by 10 bases, leaving 10 bases between them. Per germline, CDR1 SGHAT and CDR2 FQNNGV. The CDR3 spans 12 residues. The CDR3 loop is CASSLDRTGQYF. The CDR3 DNA sequence: TGTGCCAGCAGCTTAGATCGTACAGGACAGTACTTC.

This clone showed up just once. This chain uses TRBV5-5 with TRBJ2-7, with TRBD1 matching over 10 bases. J lost 2 bases, V lost 4 bases, and 9 bases had no gene match. The CDR3 runs 16 residues. Germline CDR1 and CDR2: SGHKS and YYEKEE (reference sequence). DNA for the CDR3: TGTGCCAGCAGCCCTTTCGCGGGGACAGGGGCCTACGAGCAGTACTTC. It translates to CASSPFAGTGAYEQYF.

The CDR3 DNA reads as TGCGCCAGCAGCTTCACCCCGGGACAGCGGGCAGTGGGCTACACCTTC. It translates to CASSFTPGQRAVGYTF. The chain carries TRBV5-1 and TRBJ1-2; 7 bases are a match to TRBD1. V trimming: 2 bases; J trimming: 8 bases; junction bases outside the gene matches: 15. CDR1 is SGHRS, CDR2 YFSETQ, per germline. The CDR3 has 16 residues. The full variable domain, with the rest looked up from reference TRBV5-1 and TRBJ1-2, is KAGVTQTPRYLIKTRGQQVTLSCSPISGHRSVSWYQQTPGQGLQFLFEYFSETQRNKGNFPGRFSGRQFSNSRSEMNVSTLELGDSALYLCASSFTPGQRAVGYTFGSGTRLTVV.

V gene TRBV10-1 combines with J gene TRBJ2-1; 9 nucleotides agree with TRBD2. The CDR3 spans 13 residues. In germline, CDR1 is WNHNN, CDR2 SYGVQD (reference sequence). Trimming at V came to 3 bases and at J to 15 bases, leaving 9 bases not matched to a gene. For the CDR3, the DNA is TGCGCCAGCAGTGATCCTAGCGGGACTTTCTTGTTCTTC. It is translated as CASSDPSGTFLFF.

The chain is built from TRBV6-6 and TRBJ1-3; 8 nucleotides agree with TRBD1. Losses at the gene ends were 6 bases for V and 4 bases for J; bases not matched to a gene: 8. Germline V gene data show CDR1 as MNHNY and CDR2 as SVGAGI (reference sequence). The CDR3 loop spans 15 amino acids. CDR3 residues: CASSRSRTGGNTIYF. DNA of the CDR3: TGTGCCAGCAGCCGCTCCCGGACAGGGGGAAACACCATATATTTT.

This clone was seen once. The chain couples TRBV2 to TRBJ2-1; D unresolved. The CDR3 runs 15 residues. V was cut by 2 bases and J by 1 base, with 9 bases left in between. CDR1 is SNHLY, CDR2 FYNNEI, per germline. CDR3 region: CASSETVPSYNEQFF. In nucleotides, the CDR3 is TGTGCCAGCAGTGAAACGGTTCCTTCCTACAATGAGCAGTTCTTC.

With respect to this clone: The junction departs from the called germline gene at one end, perhaps through a read error. This sample includes further DNA sequences coding for the same CDR3. The CDR3 region has the DNA TGTGCCACCAGTGAGCAGCGTGGAACTGAGGCTTTCTTT. It encodes CATSEQRGTEAFF. This chain connects TRBV24-1 to TRBJ1-1, with D unclear. The CDR3 contains 13 residues. Germline CDR1 and CDR2: KGHDR and SFDVKD.

V gene TRBV19 combines with J gene TRBJ1-1, with a tentative D call TRBD1 (5 bases). Trimming shortened V by 5 bases and J by 1 base, and 14 bases separated the two germline ends. The CDR3 has 15 residues. Germline CDR1 reads LNHDA; CDR2 reads SQIVND (reference sequence). This chain's CDR3 is CASSDRQTGNTEAFF. The CDR3 region has the DNA TGTGCCAGTAGTGACCGACAGACCGGGAACACTGAAGCTTTCTTT.

The gene calls are TRBV9 and TRBJ2-2; a weak D match, TRBD1 (5 bases). Trimming removed 0 bases from V and 4 bases from J, with 10 bases in between. The CDR3 is 15 residues long. The germline gives CDR1 SGDLS, CDR2 YYNGEE. The CDR3 protein is CASSVAAGRTGELFF. The CDR3 DNA sequence: TGTGCCAGCAGCGTAGCGGCAGGGCGCACCGGGGAGCTGTTTTTT.

V and J are TRBV6-1 and TRBJ1-2; 8 nucleotides match TRBD1. The CDR3 contains 16 residues. J was trimmed by 4 bases and V by 2 bases; bases with no gene match: 9. From germline, CDR1 is MNHNS and CDR2 SASEGT. DNA of the CDR3: TGTGCCAGCAGTGAACCGTGGGACAGGATCACCTATGGCTACACCTTC. The encoded protein is CASSEPWDRITYGYTF.

The chain combines TRBV11-2 with TRBJ2-3; perhaps TRBD1 as D (6 bases). The germline V gene encodes CDR1 SGHAT and CDR2 FQNNGV. CDR3 length: 16 residues. V lost 5 bases and J 3 bases, leaving 18 bases between the germline ends. The CDR3 nucleotides read TGTGCCAGCAGCCCAGGCCCCTCGGACAGAACAGATACGCAGTATTTT. Its protein product is CASSPGPSDRTDTQYF.

In this sample, this clone turned up once. The chain uses TRBV7-3 and TRBJ1-1; 8 nucleotides agree with TRBD1. Trimming cost V 3 bases and J 11 bases; bases outside gene matches: 8. The length of the CDR3 is 13 residues. Germline V gene lookup returns CDR1 SGHTA and CDR2 FQGTGA. CDR3 in amino acids: CASSLSTTGEAFF. DNA for the CDR3: TGTGCCAGCAGCTTGTCTACGACAGGGGAGGCTTTCTTT.

This chain links TRBV7-9 with TRBJ2-2, with 8 nucleotides matching TRBD1. V shed 7 bases, J shed 3 bases, and the junction held 10 bases outside the gene matches. The germline V gene has CDR1 SEHNR and CDR2 FQNEAQ (reference sequence). The CDR3 contains 16 residues. CDR3 DNA sequence: TGTGCCAGCACCCCAACAGGGGGAAGTTACACCGGGGAGCTGTTTTTT. Translated, it gives CASTPTGGSYTGELFF.

This sequence joins TRBV11-3 and TRBJ2-7; 11 bases are a match to TRBD2. The CDR3 totals 14 residues. Germline loops: CDR1 SGHNT, CDR2 YENEEA. After removal of 1 base from V and 6 bases from J, the junction contained 2 bases not matched to a gene. The CDR3: CASSLVSGRGEQYF. The CDR3 DNA sequence: TGTGCCAGCAGCTTAGTTAGCGGGAGGGGCGAGCAGTACTTC.

The J gene is TRBJ1-2, the V gene TRBV18; 7 bases map to TRBD1. V trimming: 3 bases; J trimming: 8 bases; junction bases outside the gene matches: 9. The germline CDR1 and CDR2 sequences are KGHSH and LQKENI. The CDR3 sequence is 14 residues long. CDR3 nucleotides: TGTGCCAGCTCACCGAAGACAGGGTCTGGCGGCTACACCTTC. Its translation is CASSPKTGSGGYTF.

The chain recombines TRBV7-8 with TRBJ2-1, with TRBD2 as a possible D gene (7 bases). The length of the CDR3 is 21 residues. Per the germline V gene, CDR1 is SGHVS and CDR2 is FQNEAQ. Trimming shortened V by 6 bases and J by 4 bases, and 34 bases separated the two germline ends. In DNA, the CDR3 is TGTGCCAGCAGGGAGAGGGTAAGGGGGGGGCCTAGCGGCTCTCTTTACAATGAGCAGTTCTTC. This translates into CASRERVRGGPSGSLYNEQFF.

The chain combines TRBV19 with TRBJ1-5; TRBD1 is a possible D gene (6 bases). Germline CDR1 is LNHDA and CDR2 is SQIVND (reference sequence). V was clipped by 6 bases and J by 5 bases, with 20 bases between them. The CDR3 is 16 amino acids. Written as DNA, the CDR3 is TGTGCCAGTAGCCACGACCGCGGACAGAATGATCAGCCCCAGCATTTT. Translation gives CASSHDRGQNDQPQHF.

V usage is TRBV2 and J usage is TRBJ2-7; a weak D match, TRBD2 (5 bases). Germline values: CDR1 SNHLY, CDR2 FYNNEI. The V end was cut by 10 bases, the J end by 6 bases, with 19 bases between. This CDR3 has 13 residues. The CDR3 region has the DNA TGTGCCATCTCAGCGGAGACCGATTCCGAGCAGTACTTC. Protein sequence: CAISAETDSEQYF.